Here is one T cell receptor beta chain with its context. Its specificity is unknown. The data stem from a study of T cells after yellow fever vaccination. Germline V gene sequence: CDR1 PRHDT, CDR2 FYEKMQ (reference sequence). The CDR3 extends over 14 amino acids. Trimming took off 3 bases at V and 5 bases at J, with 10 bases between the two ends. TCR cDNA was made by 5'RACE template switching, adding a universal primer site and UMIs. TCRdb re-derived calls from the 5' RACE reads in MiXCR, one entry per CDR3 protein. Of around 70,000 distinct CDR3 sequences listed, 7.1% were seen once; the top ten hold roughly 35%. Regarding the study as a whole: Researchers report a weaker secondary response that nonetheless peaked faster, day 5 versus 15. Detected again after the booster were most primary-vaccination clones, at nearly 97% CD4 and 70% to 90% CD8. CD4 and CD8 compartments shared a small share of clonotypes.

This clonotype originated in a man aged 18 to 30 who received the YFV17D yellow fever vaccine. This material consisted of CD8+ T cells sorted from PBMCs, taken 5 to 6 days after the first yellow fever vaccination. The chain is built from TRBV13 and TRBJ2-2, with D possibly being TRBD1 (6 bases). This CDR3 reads CASSFRQVTGELFF. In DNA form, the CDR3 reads TGTGCCAGCAGCTTTCGACAGGTTACCGGGGAGCTGTTTTTT.